This TCR beta chain derives from a study of shared clonotypes between healthy human individuals. General study points: Having only a few donors restricted how much genetic and exposure-history diversity was captured. Naive CD4 clonotypes overlapped across a few donors at roughly 4.5%.

Trimming removed 0 bases at V and 8 bases at J, with 17 bases between. Germline values: CDR1 SGDLS, CDR2 YYNGEE. The CDR3 has 15 amino acids. Splitting of each subset's genomic DNA was done evenly across several immunoSEQ plates. Libraries were prepared by immunoSEQ multiplex PCR; TCRdb keeps only in-frame clonotypes and omits some of them. The top ten clones hold around 1.5% of a sample with around 1 million clones, about 80% of them seen once. On this clone itself: What it recognizes is unknown.

The source material was memory CD4+ T cells sorted from blood. Subset of the sample: CD45RA-negative fraction. The sequence derives from a man between 18 and 35 years old in good health. The genes are TRBV9 and TRBJ1-2; D gene ambiguous. CDR3 bases: TGTGCCAGCAGCGTAGACGAGCGTACCCTTCTAGGCTACACCTTC. This codes for CASSVDERTLLGYTF.